This TCR beta chain was sequenced in a study of immune heterogeneity within non-small cell lung tumors listed by TCRdb under 2018. Regarding the complete study: By histology, a few squamous cell carcinomas, 10 to 11 non-squamous carcinomas and 1 tumor not otherwise specified were included. To look at intratumoral immune heterogeneity, the study ran whole-exome sequencing, RNA-seq and TCR beta repertoire sequencing on several spatially distinct regions taken from every NSCLC tumor. TCR repertoire analysis included roughly 60 tumor loci from about 16 patients, whereas transcriptome data included only roughly 45 loci from 11 to 12 patients. Neoantigen binding to each patient's HLA alleles was predicted with netMHCpan-3.0 for mutant peptides of 8 to 11 amino acids. Here is what the overall study found, with its caveats: Within a given patient, the same dominant CDR3B clonotypes showed up repeatedly across loci, although different tumor locations also carried unique high-frequency clones. High-frequency TCR beta clonotypes were largely distinct between individual patients. Local T-cell repertoire clonality showed a statistically significant but moderate positive correlation with local tumor mutational burden (R approximately 0.34).

The TCR beta CDR3 region was amplified with a multiplex PCR system whose first round ran for about 9 cycles using 32 V-gene forward primers and 13 J-gene reverse primers. The first PCR round used a QIAGEN Multiplex PCR Kit, and the primer sequences were filed in Chinese patent CN105087789A. Illumina universal primers were attached in a second round of PCR run with the Phusion High-Fidelity PCR Kit. TCR libraries were paired-end sequenced at 151 bp read length on the Illumina HiSeq X Ten platform. The original methods were these. Cutadapt removed reads without multiplex PCR primers, PEAR merged read pairs, and MiXCR with default settings called CDR3 regions. Shannon entropy measured repertoire diversity, and clonality was calculated as one minus the Shannon entropy divided by the ln of the count of productive unique sequences. A clonotype counted as a dominant or high-frequency T-cell clone when its frequency was 0.5% or higher. TCRdb handled the public reads itself, with Q25 trimming in fastp and clone calling in MiXCR, and kept productive beta chains. A single entry per CDR3 protein holds the most common genes and DNA from its merged rows. The V and J calls follow TCRdb's processing rather than the paper's. Within this sample are 20,000 to 25,000 distinct CDR3 sequences, with around 27% of them counted one time only. The top ten clonotypes cover around 4% of the sample.

For the TCR template, genomic DNA was extracted from bulk tumor tissue, and approximately 550 ng of gDNA was amplified for each sample. Multiple biopsies per primary tumor were taken during surgery, spaced as far apart as possible within the tumor mass. The study cohort was described as untreated and was composed of newly diagnosed NSCLC cases undergoing curative surgery. Donors were 15 newly diagnosed non-small cell lung cancer patients undergoing surgery with curative intent. The resected tumor masses were reviewed by two independent pathologists. Only high-quality DNA and RNA samples were carried forward to sequencing. This clonotype was found many times. It has no known antigen specificity. No base quality information exists; no much larger clone differs at one position. Cut back by 6 bases and 4 bases, the V and J ends lie 12 bases apart. The CDR3 numbers 13 residues from cysteine through phenylalanine. The only DNA kept is the CDR3, 39 bases in frame from the first base.

Sequencing was carried out using lung tumor tissue. This TCR came from a man aged 40-49 years with non-small cell lung cancer. In this chain, TRBV12-3 or TRBV12-4 is recombined with TRBJ1-2; TRBD1 is possibly the D segment (5 matching bases). The base sequence is TGTGCCAGCAGCCCCGGACAATCCTATGGCTACACCTTC. This sequence encodes CASSPGQSYGYTF.